This note documents a single T cell receptor beta chain sequence. The CDR3 has 15 residues. The junction had 7 bases not matched to a gene; V was cut back by 3 bases and J by 4 bases. Germline CDR1 SGDLS, CDR2 YYNGEE. The entry originates in a study of blood T cell repertoires in COVID-19. Whole-study context: The United States, Italy and Spain provided the acute and convalescent COVID-19 samples.

Only in-frame clones appear in the TCRdb table, and some are missing; sequencing was by immunoSEQ multiplex PCR. The sample has about 130,000 clones; 70% to 85% are singletons. The study drew participants aged 18 to 89 years from approximately 23 US areas. Membership in each cohort depended on participant-reported clinical history. The chain joins TRBV9 to TRBJ1-3; 7 bases are a match to TRBD1. The clonotype originates from a man aged 50 to 59 who had recovered from COVID-19. The sequencing sample was made of PBMCs or T cells enriched from blood (not recorded which). The CDR3 protein is CASSAQGVPGNTIYF. As DNA, the CDR3 is TGTGCCAGCAGCGCTCAGGGGGTTCCCGGAAACACCATATATTTT.